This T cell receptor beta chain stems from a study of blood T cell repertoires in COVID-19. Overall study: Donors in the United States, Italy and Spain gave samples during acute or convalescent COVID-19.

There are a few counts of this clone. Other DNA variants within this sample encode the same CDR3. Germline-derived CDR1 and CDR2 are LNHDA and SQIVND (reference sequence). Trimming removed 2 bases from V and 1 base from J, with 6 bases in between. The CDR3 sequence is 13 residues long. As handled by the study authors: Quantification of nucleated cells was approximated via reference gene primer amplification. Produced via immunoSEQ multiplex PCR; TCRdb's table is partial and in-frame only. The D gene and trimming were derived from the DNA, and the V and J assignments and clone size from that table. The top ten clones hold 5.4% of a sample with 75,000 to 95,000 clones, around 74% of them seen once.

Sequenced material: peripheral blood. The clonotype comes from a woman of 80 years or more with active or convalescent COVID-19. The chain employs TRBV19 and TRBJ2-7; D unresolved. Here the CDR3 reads CASSINLSYEQYF. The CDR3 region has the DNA TGTGCCAGTAGTATAAATCTGTCCTACGAGCAGTACTTC.